The following is a T cell receptor (beta chain) sequence with its context. The CDR3 has 14 residues. Germline V lookup: CDR1 MNHEY, CDR2 SMNVEV (reference sequence). V lost 3 bases and J lost 4, with 10 bases in between. This record comes from a study of cytomegalovirus exposure and HLA in healthy donors. Measured with immunoSEQ multiplex PCR; TCRdb has only the in-frame clones, and not every one. This table has 200,000 to 250,000 clones, over 80% appearing once. The V and J genes are TRBV27 and TRBJ2-4; possible D gene TRBD2, 5 bases. This clonotype was obtained from a woman younger than 35 in good health and CMV-seronegative. Sequencing input: PBMCs. The CDR3 coding sequence is TGTGCCAGCAGTTTCAGCGGCGATAAAAACATTCAGTACTTC. It translates to CASSFSGDKNIQYF.